The 7 T cell receptor beta chains listed next were all sequenced from one sample in a study of T cell responses to AZD1222 COVID-19 vaccine. TCRdb keeps only in-frame clones here, not all; method: immunoSEQ multiplex PCR. The sample includes 100,000 to 150,000 clones, more than 80% seen only once; the top ten take approximately 4.4%. This specimen consisted of peripheral blood, obtained 28 days after the second AZD1222 dose. All receptors derive from an adult who received the AZD1222 COVID-19 vaccine.

The V and J genes are TRBV6-5 and TRBJ1-6; a possible D gene is TRBD1 (6 bases). V was pared by 11 bases and J by 5 bases, with 13 bases between. Germline V gene lookup returns CDR1 MNHEY and CDR2 SVGAGI. The CDR3 loop spans 13 amino acids. The CDR3 loop is CAVRAGDNSPLHF. The CDR3 DNA reads TGTGCCGTTAGGGCAGGGGATAATTCACCCCTCCACTTT.

V usage is TRBV10-3 and J usage is TRBJ1-2; TRBD1 is a possible D gene (6 bases). The CDR3 sequence is 14 residues long. Trimming removed 0 bases from V and 2 bases from J, with 7 bases in between. Germline V lookup: CDR1 ENHRY, CDR2 SYGVKD. CDR3 nucleotide sequence: TGTGCCATCAGTGAGTCGGGGACAAACTATGGCTACACCTTC. Its translation is CAISESGTNYGYTF.

The V and J genes are TRBV13 and TRBJ2-2; D is perhaps TRBD1 or TRBD2 (6 bases each). Trimming stripped 7 bases from V and 0 bases from J, with 12 bases between. CDR1 and CDR2 from the germline V gene are PRHDT and FYEKMQ (reference sequence). This CDR3 is 15 amino acids long. Here the CDR3 reads CASILRGANTGELFF. Here the CDR3 DNA reads TGTGCCAGCATCCTAAGGGGGGCGAACACCGGGGAGCTGTTTTTT.

The chain is built from TRBV30 and TRBJ1-5; unclear D gene. V shed 4 bases and J shed 2 bases, with 12 bases lying between them. Germline V gives CDR1 GTSNPN, CDR2 SVGIG (reference sequence). CDR3 length: 14 residues. CDR3 in DNA: TGTGCCTGGACCCCCGGTAGGGGCAATCAGCCCCAGCATTTT. Encoded protein: CAWTPGRGNQPQHF.

The chain couples TRBV6-5 to TRBJ1-4; tentatively, D is TRBD1 (5 bases). Trimming shortened V by 4 bases and J by 7 bases, and 16 bases separated the two germline ends. Germline CDR1 reads MNHEY; CDR2 reads SVGAGI. This CDR3 region has 15 residues. The CDR3 region is CASSSLGGEGEKLFF. In nucleotides, the CDR3 is TGTGCCAGCAGTTCCCTCGGGGGTGAGGGTGAAAAACTGTTTTTT.

The chain has TRBV19 and TRBJ2-7; 10 nucleotides line up with TRBD2. CDR1 is LNHDA, CDR2 SQIVND, per germline (reference sequence). V shed 6 bases and J 3 bases; nucleotides not matched to a gene: 5. This CDR3 has 14 amino acids. The CDR3 reads CASSILAGDYEQYF. The CDR3 DNA sequence: TGTGCCAGTAGCATTCTAGCGGGGGACTACGAGCAGTACTTC.

This chain links TRBV5-1 with TRBJ2-5, with D perhaps matching TRBD1 or TRBD2 (5 bases each). This CDR3 has 14 amino acids. The germline CDR1 and CDR2 sequences are SGHRS and YFSETQ. V lost 4 bases to trimming and J lost 3 bases, with 13 bases between them. CDR3: CASSPGAGKETQYF. DNA of the CDR3: TGCGCCAGCAGCCCCGGGGCTGGGAAAGAGACCCAGTACTTC.